Listed below are T cell receptor beta chains from one sample, sequenced in a study of T-cell reconstitution after alpha-beta-depleted transplantation in children. Each CDR3 protein is one row after TCRdb ran MiXCR on the PCR reads. The sample consists of 540,000 or so distinct CDR3 sequences, approximately 22% of them appearing once. The specimen comprised PBMCs, mostly from graft donor cells, sampled 360 days after TCRalphabeta/CD19-depleted stem cell transplant. These receptors were collected from a boy under two years old who had a stem cell transplant for acute myeloid leukemia, so the T cells may come from the graft donor. The CDR3 runs from the conserved cysteine through the conserved F or W. A D gene is named only where the DNA matches it firmly. The size field is filled for only some rows; it gives once, few, many or a size class.

V gene: TRBV6-1
clone size: -
D gene: TRBD1
J gene: TRBJ2-6
CDR3 DNA: TGTGCCAGCAGAACGGGACAGGGCTCTGGGGCCAACGTCCTGACTTTC
CDR3 protein: CASRTGQGSGANVLTF

V gene: TRBV7-6
clone size: many
D gene: -
J gene: TRBJ2-7
CDR3 DNA: TGTGCCAGCAGCCTACGGGACAAGGACGTGGAGCAGTACTTC
CDR3 protein: CASSLRDKDVEQYF

V gene: TRBV29-1
clone size: -
D gene: -
J gene: TRBJ1-5
CDR3 DNA: TGCAGCGTTGGAGGGGGTAAGGATCAGCCCCAGCATTTT
CDR3 protein: CSVGGGKDQPQHF

V gene: TRBV7-2
clone size: few
D gene: -
J gene: TRBJ2-1
CDR3 DNA: TGTGCCAGCAGCTTAGCGCTAAGGGCGAATGAGCAGTTCTTC
CDR3 protein: CASSLALRANEQFF

V gene: TRBV12-3/TRBV12-4
clone size: many
D gene: -
J gene: TRBJ2-2
CDR3 DNA: TGTGCCAGCAAGCAAGGGGCGAACACCGGGGAGCTGTTTTTT
CDR3 protein: CASKQGANTGELFF

V gene: TRBV29-1
clone size: many
D gene: -
J gene: TRBJ1-1
CDR3 DNA: TGCAGCGTTGATGGGGGCTCGACAGGAGGGCCGAACACTGAAGCTTTCTTT
CDR3 protein: CSVDGGSTGGPNTEAFF

V gene: TRBV20-1
clone size: -
D gene: TRBD1
J gene: TRBJ1-6
CDR3 DNA: TGCAGTGCAACGTCCGGACAGGTCAATTCACCCCTCCACTTT
CDR3 protein: CSATSGQVNSPLHF

V gene: TRBV4-2
clone size: many
D gene: TRBD2
J gene: TRBJ2-1
CDR3 DNA: TGTGCCAGCAGCCAAGATGTCACTAGCGGGGGGGCTTATGAGCAGTTCTTC
CDR3 protein: CASSQDVTSGGAYEQFF

V gene: TRBV10-2
clone size: few
D gene: -
J gene: TRBJ2-2
CDR3 DNA: TGCGCCAGCAGTGAGAGGGGCCGGGAGCTGTTTTTT
CDR3 protein: CASSERGRELFF

V gene: TRBV4-2
clone size: -
D gene: -
J gene: TRBJ2-3
CDR3 DNA: TGTGCCAGCAGCCAAGAGGCGGACCACCTATTGACAGATACGCAGTATTTT
CDR3 protein: CASSQEADHLLTDTQYF

V gene: TRBV10-3
clone size: many
D gene: -
J gene: TRBJ2-7
CDR3 DNA: TGTGCCATCAGTGAGGCCGGACAGCTCTACGAGCAGTACTTC
CDR3 protein: CAISEAGQLYEQYF